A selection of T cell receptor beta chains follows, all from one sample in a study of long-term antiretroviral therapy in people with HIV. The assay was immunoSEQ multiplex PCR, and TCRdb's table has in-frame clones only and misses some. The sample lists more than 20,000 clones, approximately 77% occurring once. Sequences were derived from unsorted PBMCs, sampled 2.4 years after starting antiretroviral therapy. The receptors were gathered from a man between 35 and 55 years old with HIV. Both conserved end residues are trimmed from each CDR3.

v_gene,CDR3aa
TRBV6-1,ASSRQGYYEQY
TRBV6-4,ASSGEGPNNEQF
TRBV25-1,ASIGAQQGRNQPQH
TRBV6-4,ASSDSRDRGETQY
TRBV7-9,ASSLEAVGDEQF
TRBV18,ASSPGLGGELHEQF
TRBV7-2,ASSLVLAGGPNADTQY
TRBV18,ASSPSGTAGEAF
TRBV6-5,ASSDPTGTS
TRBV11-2,ASSEGLRDTDTQY
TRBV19,ASIPTDRAQNTGELF
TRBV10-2,ASSGIAGAGETQY
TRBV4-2,ASSQDSLGTYEQY
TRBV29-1,SVVVQTGPLKEQY
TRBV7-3,ASSSYTTTGLRPTDTQY
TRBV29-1,SVELGSTQY